The sequence of this T cell receptor beta chain was determined in a study of blood T cell repertoires in COVID-19. Overall study: From T cells, B-cell-depleted T cells, or PBMCs came the material, which was cDNA or gDNA.

Participants were aged roughly 18 to 89 years from 20 to 30 US areas. In the study's own analysis: Researchers report that nucleated cell counts were estimated from reference gene primer amplification. The method was immunoSEQ multiplex PCR; TCRdb's version includes in-frame clones alone and lacks a portion of them. V and J calls and clone size are as listed in that table; D and trimming were resolved from the DNA. Here the sample spans 150,000 to 250,000 clones, around 90% being singletons. CDR1 is MNHEY, CDR2 SVGAGI, per germline. The CDR3 loop spans 14 amino acids. V lost 0 bases, J lost 0 bases, and 5 bases lay in between.

The receptor was isolated from a woman in her thirties who had recovered from COVID-19. The chain carries TRBV6-5 and TRBJ1-2, with D unclear. Specimen: PBMCs or T cells enriched from blood (not recorded which). The CDR3 spells CASSYSRANYGYTF. The DNA of the CDR3 is TGTGCCAGCAGTTACTCGAGAGCTAACTATGGCTACACCTTC.